The 20 T cell receptor beta chains below were found in one sample sequenced in a study of blood T cells in healthy people across ages. Next came a second PCR, run for about 7 to 12 cycles, which used a sample-barcoded 5' primer along with a J-beta primer mix. Each CDR3 protein gets one entry after TCRdb re-called the 5' RACE reads with MiXCR. The sample lists 760,000 or so distinct CDR3 sequences, 20% to 30% seen once, with 9.4% in the top ten. These data also featured in a second study, about T cells of mothers and their children.

What was sequenced was blood. These receptors were obtained from a boy between 10 and 17 years old in good health.

V usage is TRBV20-1 and J usage is TRBJ2-5, with no clear D. The CDR3 extends over 13 amino acids. V was cut by 4 bases and J by 0 bases, with 9 bases left in between. Per the germline V gene, CDR1 is DFQATT and CDR2 is SNEGSKA (reference sequence). CDR3 sequence reads: CSATPVNQETQYF. The CDR3 coding sequence is TGCAGTGCTACTCCGGTGAACCAAGAGACCCAGTACTTC.

A few counts support this clonotype. This chain uses TRBV20-1 with TRBJ1-4; D ambiguous. V was shortened by 4 bases and J by 8 bases, with 8 bases between the two germline ends. CDR1 is DFQATT, CDR2 SNEGSKA, per germline (reference sequence). This CDR3 has 11 residues. The CDR3 loop is CSAIGPEKLFF. For the CDR3, the DNA is TGCAGTGCTATCGGACCCGAAAAACTGTTTTTT.

This clonotype was picked up a small number of times. This sequence joins TRBV27 and TRBJ1-4; D perhaps matches TRBD1 (5 bases). From germline, CDR1 is MNHEY and CDR2 SMNVEV (reference sequence). V gave up 6 bases and J gave up 4 bases, with 12 bases separating them. This CDR3 contains 14 residues. The CDR3 protein is CASSKSRVNEKLFF. DNA for the CDR3: TGTGCCAGCAGCAAATCCAGGGTTAATGAAAAACTGTTTTTT.

This clonotype showed up just a few times. The V and J genes are TRBV5-4 and TRBJ2-3, with no clear D. The CDR3 runs to 17 residues. CDR1 is SGHNT and CDR2 is YYREEE in the germline V gene (reference sequence). The V end lost 4 bases, the J end lost 2 bases, and 20 bases lay between the germline ends. The CDR3 is CASSPAMGRSVTDTQYF. In nucleotides, the CDR3 is TGTGCCAGCAGCCCGGCGATGGGAAGGTCGGTCACAGATACGCAGTATTTT.

The J gene is TRBJ2-5, the V gene TRBV12-3 or TRBV12-4; TRBD2 matches at 8 bases. CDR3 length equals 16 residues. After removal of 6 bases from V and 4 bases from J, the junction contained 13 bases not matched to a gene. The CDR3 loop reads CASSTAPGTRRETQYF. In nucleotides, the CDR3 is TGTGCCAGCAGCACCGCACCCGGGACTAGGAGAGAGACCCAGTACTTC.

The rearrangement links TRBV5-1 to TRBJ2-5; 10 nucleotides align to TRBD1. The end of the DNA fits TRBJ2-7 better, so the J call may be wrong. The CDR3 runs to 15 residues. CDR1 and CDR2 (germline): SGHRS, YFSETQ. The DNA of the CDR3 is TGCGCCAGCAGCTTACGGGACAGGGGCGAAGGCGAGCAGTACTTC. It translates to CASSLRDRGEGEQYF.

V usage is TRBV5-6 and J usage is TRBJ2-5; D call uncertain. This CDR3 spans 14 amino acids. Germline CDR1 is SGHDT and CDR2 is YYEEEE. V was pared by 0 bases and J by 4 bases, with 10 bases between. CDR3: CASSLGLTIETQYF. The DNA for the CDR3 is TGTGCCAGCAGCTTGGGGCTGACAATAGAGACCCAGTACTTC.

This clonotype was detected a few times. This sequence joins TRBV10-3 and TRBJ1-4; D not certain. The CDR3 runs 14 residues. Germline lookup yields CDR1 ENHRY and CDR2 SYGVKD. The V and J ends lost 4 bases and 7 bases respectively, with 13 bases between them. CDR3 sequence: CAISADPESEKLFF. CDR3 DNA sequence: TGTGCCATCAGTGCGGACCCCGAATCTGAAAAACTGTTTTTT.

The genes are TRBV6-2 or TRBV6-3 and TRBJ2-1, with 10 bases that match TRBD1. The V gene end was trimmed by 5 bases and the J gene end by 8 bases; junction bases not matched to a gene: 15. Germline V lookup: CDR1 MNHEY, CDR2 SVGEGT. There are 17 residues in the CDR3. CDR3 loop: CASSRNTGTGDVDEQFF. In nucleotides, the CDR3 is TGTGCCAGCAGTAGAAATACCGGGACAGGGGATGTCGATGAGCAGTTCTTC.

The J gene is TRBJ2-3, the V gene TRBV7-3; D perhaps matches TRBD1 (6 bases). V lost 6 bases to trimming and J lost 1 base, with 20 bases between them. Germline V gene sequence: CDR1 SGHTA, CDR2 FQGTGA. CDR3 length equals 17 residues. Here the CDR3 reads CASSTVVEQGGTDTQYF. The CDR3 DNA reads as TGTGCCAGCAGTACCGTGGTTGAACAGGGCGGCACAGATACGCAGTATTTT. Complete variable domain (other parts from reference TRBV7-3 and TRBJ2-3): GAGVSQTPSNKVTEKGKYVELRCDPISGHTALYWYRQSLGQGPEFLIYFQGTGAADDSGLPNDRFFAVRPEGSVSTLKIQRTERGDSAVYLCASSTVVEQGGTDTQYFGPGTRLTVL.

The rearrangement links TRBV28 to TRBJ1-2; D is undetermined. Germline V gives CDR1 MDHEN, CDR2 SYDVKM. V shed 6 bases and J shed 4 bases, with 9 bases lying between them. The CDR3 length is 12 residues. CDR3 coding DNA: TGTGCCAGCAGGGAATCTCTCTATGGCTACACCTTC. Translation gives CASRESLYGYTF.

This chain links TRBV29-1 with TRBJ2-5; D is possibly TRBD2 (5 bases). The CDR3 loop spans 12 amino acids. V was clipped by 1 base and J by 11 bases, with 14 bases between them. The germline CDR1 and CDR2 sequences are SQVTM and ANQGSEA. CDR3 sequence: CSVEADGWEQYF. The CDR3 bases are TGCAGCGTTGAAGCGGACGGCTGGGAGCAGTACTTC.

J is TRBJ2-1 and V is TRBV29-1; D possibly corresponds to TRBD2 (5 bases). Germline V gives CDR1 SQVTM, CDR2 ANQGSEA. The CDR3 has 13 residues. V lost 3 bases to trimming and J lost 3 bases, with 9 bases between them. This CDR3 is CSVDDGDYNEQFF. Here the CDR3 DNA reads TGCAGCGTTGACGACGGGGACTACAATGAGCAGTTCTTC.

J is TRBJ1-1 and V is TRBV6-5; D gene uncertain. The length of the CDR3 is 14 residues. CDR1 is MNHEY, CDR2 SVGAGI, per germline. Trimming left V 2 bases short and J 0 bases short, with 7 bases between. CDR3 nucleotides: TGTGCCAGCAGTTACCGAACGGTGAACACTGAAGCTTTCTTT. Its protein is CASSYRTVNTEAFF.

This clonotype came up a few times. One junction end does not reproduce the germline sequence, and a read error may be involved. The rearrangement joins TRBV20-1 to TRBJ1-4; TRBD1 agrees at 7 bases. This CDR3 is built from 13 residues. CDR1 and CDR2 from the germline V gene are DFQATT and SNEGSKA (reference sequence). The DNA of the CDR3 is TGCAGTGCACCGGGACAGTCAAATGAAAAGCTGTTTTTT. Its protein product is CSAPGQSNEKLFF.

This clonotype was seen only a few times. The chain combines TRBV12-3 or TRBV12-4 with TRBJ2-7, with 9 bases matching TRBD1. The CDR3 contains 13 residues. With V trimmed by 6 bases and J by 5 bases, 5 bases remained unmatched. CDR3 DNA sequence: TGTGCCAGCAGCGGGACAGGGAGCCACGAGCAGTACTTC. Encoded protein: CASSGTGSHEQYF.

This clonotype occurred once. The V and J genes are TRBV15 and TRBJ2-1, with 10 bases that match TRBD1. Germline V gene sequence: CDR1 LNHNV, CDR2 YYDKDF (reference sequence). This CDR3 is built from 17 residues. J gave up 4 bases and V 0 bases, and 6 bases lay outside the gene matches. The CDR3 region is CATSRDRGTGAYNEQFF. The DNA of the CDR3 is TGTGCCACCAGCAGAGATCGGGGGACAGGGGCTTACAATGAGCAGTTCTTC. Combining the CDR3 with reference TRBV15 and TRBJ2-1 gives the whole variable domain DAMVIQNPRYQVTQFGKPVTLSCSQTLNHNVMYWYQQKSSQAPKLLFHYYDKDFNNEADTPDNFQSRRPNTSFCFLDIRSPGLGDTAMYLCATSRDRGTGAYNEQFFGPGTRLTVL.

This clonotype was counted a few times. This chain uses TRBV29-1 with TRBJ2-1, with a tentative D call TRBD1 (5 bases). V lost 6 bases and J 2 bases, leaving 8 bases between the germline ends. This CDR3 region has 12 residues. Germline CDR1 and CDR2: SQVTM and ANQGSEA. This chain's CDR3 is CSVQAAYNEQFF. CDR3 sequence (DNA): TGCAGCGTACAGGCTGCCTACAATGAGCAGTTCTTC.

This clonotype was observed a handful of times. V gene TRBV4-2 combines with J gene TRBJ2-1; weak D call: TRBD1 (6 bases). The V gene lost 0 bases and the J gene lost 1 base, with 13 bases spanning the gap. Germline CDR1 reads LGHNA; CDR2 reads YNFKEQ. The CDR3 runs 17 residues. The CDR3 spells CASSQDPRGFSYNEQFF. The CDR3 DNA is TGTGCCAGCAGCCAAGATCCCAGGGGATTTTCCTACAATGAGCAGTTCTTC.

J is TRBJ2-5 and V is TRBV20-1; either TRBD1 or TRBD2 may fit D (5 bases each). The J call may be wrong; the DNA end is better matched by TRBJ2-7. The CDR3 length is 12 residues. The V gene's germline CDR1 is DFQATT and CDR2 SNEGSKA (reference sequence). DNA for the CDR3: TGCAGTGCTAGAGGACGGGGCGACGAGCAGTACTTC. It specifies CSARGRGDEQYF.